This TCR beta chain is drawn from a study of blood T cell repertoires in COVID-19. Study information: PBMCs, B-cell-depleted T cells, or T cells provided the cDNA or gDNA that made up the material.

The germline V gene has CDR1 SGHRS and CDR2 YFSETQ. The CDR3 runs to 14 residues. V was trimmed by 0 bases and J by 1 base, leaving 7 bases between them. This study enrolled people aged about 18 to 100 from under 25 US geographic areas. Participants' reported clinical history set cohort assignment. Original handling: The authors estimated nucleated cell counts from reference gene primer amplification. Assay: immunoSEQ multiplex PCR; the TCRdb copy retains only in-frame clones and omits some. V and J calls and clone size are copied from that table; D and trimming were computed from the DNA. Of more than 300,000 clones listed, roughly 87% are singletons.

The chain combines TRBV5-1 with TRBJ2-5, with D possibly TRBD1 on 5 matching bases. Sequencing was carried out using PBMCs or T cells enriched from blood (not recorded which). The origin of this receptor is a woman aged 25 to 39 who had recovered from COVID-19. CDR3 DNA sequence: TGCGCCAGCAGCTTGGAGGGGTCCCAAGAGACCCAGTACTTC. It is translated as CASSLEGSQETQYF.